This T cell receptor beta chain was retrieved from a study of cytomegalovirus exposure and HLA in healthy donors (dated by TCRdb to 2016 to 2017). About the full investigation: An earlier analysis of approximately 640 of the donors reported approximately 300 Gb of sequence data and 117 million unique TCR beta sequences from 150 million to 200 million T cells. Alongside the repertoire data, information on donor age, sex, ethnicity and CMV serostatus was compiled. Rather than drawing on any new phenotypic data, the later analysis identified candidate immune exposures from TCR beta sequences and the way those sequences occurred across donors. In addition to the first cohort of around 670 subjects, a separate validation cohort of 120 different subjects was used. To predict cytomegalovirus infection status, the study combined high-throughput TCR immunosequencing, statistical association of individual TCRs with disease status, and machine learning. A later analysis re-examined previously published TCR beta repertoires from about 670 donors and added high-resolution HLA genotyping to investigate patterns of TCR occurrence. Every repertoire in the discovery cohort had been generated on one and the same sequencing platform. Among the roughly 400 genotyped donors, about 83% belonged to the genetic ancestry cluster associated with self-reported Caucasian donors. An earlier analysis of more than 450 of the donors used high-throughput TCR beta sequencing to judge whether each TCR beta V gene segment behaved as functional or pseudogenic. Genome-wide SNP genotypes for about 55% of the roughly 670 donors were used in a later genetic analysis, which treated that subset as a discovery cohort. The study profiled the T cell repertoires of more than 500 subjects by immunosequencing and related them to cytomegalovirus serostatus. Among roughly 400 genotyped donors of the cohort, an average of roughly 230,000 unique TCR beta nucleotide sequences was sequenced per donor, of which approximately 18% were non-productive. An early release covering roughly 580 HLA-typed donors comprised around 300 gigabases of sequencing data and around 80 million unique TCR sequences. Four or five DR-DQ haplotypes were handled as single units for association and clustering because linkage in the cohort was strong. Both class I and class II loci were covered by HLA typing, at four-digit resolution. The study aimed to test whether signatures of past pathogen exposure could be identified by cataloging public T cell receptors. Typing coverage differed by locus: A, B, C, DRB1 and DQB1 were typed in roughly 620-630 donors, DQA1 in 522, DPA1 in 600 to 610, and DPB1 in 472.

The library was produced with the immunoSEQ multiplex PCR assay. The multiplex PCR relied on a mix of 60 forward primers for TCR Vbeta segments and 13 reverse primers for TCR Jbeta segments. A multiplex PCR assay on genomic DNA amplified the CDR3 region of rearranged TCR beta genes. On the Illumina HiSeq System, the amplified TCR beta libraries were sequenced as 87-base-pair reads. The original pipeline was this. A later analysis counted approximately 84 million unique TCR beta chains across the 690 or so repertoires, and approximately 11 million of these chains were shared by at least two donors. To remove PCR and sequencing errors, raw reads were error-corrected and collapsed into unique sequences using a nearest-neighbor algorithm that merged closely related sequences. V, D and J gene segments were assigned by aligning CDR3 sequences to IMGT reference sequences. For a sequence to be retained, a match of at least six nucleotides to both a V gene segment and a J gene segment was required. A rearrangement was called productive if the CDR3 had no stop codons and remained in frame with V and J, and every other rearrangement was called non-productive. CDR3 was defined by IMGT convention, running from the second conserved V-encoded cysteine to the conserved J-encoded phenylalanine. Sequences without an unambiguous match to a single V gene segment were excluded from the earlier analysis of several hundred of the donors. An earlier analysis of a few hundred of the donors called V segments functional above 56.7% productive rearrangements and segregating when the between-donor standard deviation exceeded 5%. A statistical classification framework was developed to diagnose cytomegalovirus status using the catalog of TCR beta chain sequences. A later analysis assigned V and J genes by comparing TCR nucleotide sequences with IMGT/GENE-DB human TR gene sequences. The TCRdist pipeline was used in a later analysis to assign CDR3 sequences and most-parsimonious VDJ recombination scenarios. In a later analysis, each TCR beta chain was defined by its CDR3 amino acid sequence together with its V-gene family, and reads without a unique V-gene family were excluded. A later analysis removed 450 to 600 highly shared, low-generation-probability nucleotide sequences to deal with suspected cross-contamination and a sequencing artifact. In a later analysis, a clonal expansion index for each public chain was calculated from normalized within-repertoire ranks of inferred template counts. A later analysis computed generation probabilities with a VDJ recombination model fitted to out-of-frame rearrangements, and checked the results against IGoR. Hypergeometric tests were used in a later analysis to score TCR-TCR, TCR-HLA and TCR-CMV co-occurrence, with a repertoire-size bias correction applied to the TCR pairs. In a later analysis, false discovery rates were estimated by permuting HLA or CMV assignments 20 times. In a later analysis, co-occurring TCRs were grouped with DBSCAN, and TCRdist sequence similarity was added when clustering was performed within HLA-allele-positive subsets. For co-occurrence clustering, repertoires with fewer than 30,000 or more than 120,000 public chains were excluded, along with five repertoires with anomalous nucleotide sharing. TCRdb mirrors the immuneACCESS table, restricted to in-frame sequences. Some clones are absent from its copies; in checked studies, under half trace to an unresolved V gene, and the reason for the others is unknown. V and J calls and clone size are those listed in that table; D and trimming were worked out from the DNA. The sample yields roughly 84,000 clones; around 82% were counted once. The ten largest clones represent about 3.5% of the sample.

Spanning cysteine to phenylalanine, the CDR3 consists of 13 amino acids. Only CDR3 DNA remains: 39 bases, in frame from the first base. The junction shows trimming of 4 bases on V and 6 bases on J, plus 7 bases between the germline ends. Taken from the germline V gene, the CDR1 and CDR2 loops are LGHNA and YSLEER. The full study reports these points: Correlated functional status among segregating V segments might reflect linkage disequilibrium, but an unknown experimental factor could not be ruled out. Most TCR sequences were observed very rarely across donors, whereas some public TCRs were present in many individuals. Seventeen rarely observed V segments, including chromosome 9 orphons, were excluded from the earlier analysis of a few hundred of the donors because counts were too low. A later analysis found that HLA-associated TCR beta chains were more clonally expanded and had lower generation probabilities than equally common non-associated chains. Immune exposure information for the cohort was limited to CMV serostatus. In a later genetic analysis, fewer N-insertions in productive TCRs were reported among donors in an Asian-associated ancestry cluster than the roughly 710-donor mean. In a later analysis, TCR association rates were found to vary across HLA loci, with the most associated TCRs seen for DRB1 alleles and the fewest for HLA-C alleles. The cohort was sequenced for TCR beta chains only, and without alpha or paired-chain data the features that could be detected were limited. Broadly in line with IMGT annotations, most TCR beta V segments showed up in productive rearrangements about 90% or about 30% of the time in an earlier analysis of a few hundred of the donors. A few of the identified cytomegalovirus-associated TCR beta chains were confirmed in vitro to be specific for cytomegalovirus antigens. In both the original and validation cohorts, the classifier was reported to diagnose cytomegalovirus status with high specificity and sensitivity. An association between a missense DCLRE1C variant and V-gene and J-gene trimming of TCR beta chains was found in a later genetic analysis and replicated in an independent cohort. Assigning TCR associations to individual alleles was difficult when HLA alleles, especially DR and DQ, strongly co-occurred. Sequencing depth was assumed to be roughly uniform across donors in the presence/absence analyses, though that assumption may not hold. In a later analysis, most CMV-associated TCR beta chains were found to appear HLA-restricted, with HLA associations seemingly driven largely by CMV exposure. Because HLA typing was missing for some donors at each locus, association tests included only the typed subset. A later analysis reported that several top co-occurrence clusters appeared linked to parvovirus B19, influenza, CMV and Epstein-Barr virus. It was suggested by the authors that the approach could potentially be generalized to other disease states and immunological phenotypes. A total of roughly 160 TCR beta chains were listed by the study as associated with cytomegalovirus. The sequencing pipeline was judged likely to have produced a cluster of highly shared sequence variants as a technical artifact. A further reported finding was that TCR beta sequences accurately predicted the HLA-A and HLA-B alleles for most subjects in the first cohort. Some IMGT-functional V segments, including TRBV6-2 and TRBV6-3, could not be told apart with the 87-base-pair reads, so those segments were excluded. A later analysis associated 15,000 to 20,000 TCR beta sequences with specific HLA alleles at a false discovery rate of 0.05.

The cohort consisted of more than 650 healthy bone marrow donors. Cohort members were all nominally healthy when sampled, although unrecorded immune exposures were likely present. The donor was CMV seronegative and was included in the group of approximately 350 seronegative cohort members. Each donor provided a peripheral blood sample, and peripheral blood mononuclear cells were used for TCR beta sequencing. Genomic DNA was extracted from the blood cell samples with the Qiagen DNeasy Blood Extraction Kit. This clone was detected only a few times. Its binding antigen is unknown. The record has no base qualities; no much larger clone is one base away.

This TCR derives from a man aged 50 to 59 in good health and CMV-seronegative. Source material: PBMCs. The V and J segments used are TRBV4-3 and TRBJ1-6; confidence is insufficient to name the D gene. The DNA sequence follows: TGCGCCAGCAGCCCCGGGAGTAATTCACCCCTCCACTTT. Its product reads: CASSPGSNSPLHF.